The 4 T cell receptor beta chains listed next were all sequenced from one sample in a study of blood T cell repertoires in COVID-19. Some clones are missing from TCRdb's copy, which holds only in-frame ones; the method was immunoSEQ multiplex PCR. Of under 250,000 clones listed, roughly 75% were seen once; the top ten hold 7.2%. Specimen: peripheral blood. These TCRs come from a woman between 65 and 79 years old with acute or convalescent COVID-19.

V usage is TRBV11-3 and J usage is TRBJ2-5; TRBD2 agrees at 12 bases. With V trimmed by 1 base and J by 5 bases, 8 bases remained unmatched. Germline V CDR1 and CDR2: SGHNT, YENEEA. The CDR3 extends over 17 amino acids. The CDR3 protein is CASSLVASGGGIETQYF. The CDR3 nucleotides read TGTGCCAGCAGCTTAGTGGCTAGCGGGGGGGGGATTGAGACCCAGTACTTC.

The gene calls are TRBV7-9 and TRBJ2-5; D is perhaps TRBD1 (5 bases). CDR3 size: 13 residues. Germline V gives CDR1 SEHNR, CDR2 FQNEAQ (reference sequence). Deletions cut 2 bases from V and 5 bases from J, with 9 bases between. The DNA of the CDR3 is TGTGCCAGCAGCTTATTGTCAGGGGAGACCCAGTACTTC. It translates to CASSLLSGETQYF.

The chain employs TRBV3-1 (or the pseudogene TRBV3-2) and TRBJ2-5; tentatively, D is TRBD1 (6 bases). CDR1 is LGHDT, CDR2 YNNKEL, per germline (reference sequence). There are 16 residues in the CDR3. Trimming stripped 7 bases from V and 4 bases from J, with 22 bases between. In DNA, the CDR3 is TGTGCCAGCACCCGAGGGGGTCAAGGCCGGCGAGAGACCCAGTACTTC. Translation gives CASTRGGQGRRETQYF.

The chain couples TRBV24-1 to TRBJ1-6; 8 bases agree with TRBD1. The junction had 9 bases not matched to a gene; V was cut back by 11 bases and J by 10 bases. The CDR3 spans 13 residues. CDR1 KGHDR and CDR2 SFDVKD come from the germline V gene. The CDR3 is CARTTRGRSPLHF. DNA for the CDR3: TGTGCCAGGACGACCAGGGGGCGATCACCCCTCCACTTT.